This T cell receptor beta chain was captured by sequencing in a study of T cell responses to AZD1222 COVID-19 vaccine. Study conclusions and caveats: Of the AZD1222 recipients, only five to seven were seropositive at baseline. Per reports, nearly half of all spike-specific TCRs target regions that are unmutated in variants. Possibly, clonal diversity was underestimated; donors were largely white British and included more females.

The method was immunoSEQ multiplex PCR; TCRdb's version includes in-frame clones alone and lacks a portion of them. Counted here are tens of thousands of clones, more than 65% occurring once; the ten biggest clones make up over 15%. In regard to this clone: Its antigen remains unidentified.

The CDR3 extends over 15 amino acids. With 4 bases removed from V and 8 bases from J, the gap between germline ends came to 18 bases. The germline gives CDR1 MNHEY, CDR2 SMNVEV (reference sequence). The V gene is TRBV27, the J gene TRBJ1-5; the D gene is possibly TRBD1 (6 bases). Sample: peripheral blood, taken on day 0 of AZD1222 vaccination. This receptor was identified in an adult in good health. The CDR3 spells CASSSSYRVQEPQHF. In DNA form, the CDR3 reads TGTGCCAGCAGTTCTTCCTACAGGGTCCAGGAGCCCCAGCATTTT.